This TCR beta chain was found in a study of identical twins. Turning to this clonotype: Its antigen remains unknown.

The CDR3 is 14 residues long. Trimming removed 3 bases from V and 4 bases from J; junction bases left unmatched: 6. CDR1 is SGHRS and CDR2 is YFSETQ in the germline V gene. Unique molecular identifiers were present on the cDNA, and a universal primer site came from template switching. From the 5' RACE reads, TCRdb called clonotypes with MiXCR, one entry per CDR3 protein. Here the sample spans about 250,000 distinct CDR3 sequences, more than 13% being singletons. Notes on the study in general: Cross-sectional statistics underpinned the conclusions; the same donors were not followed.

The sequence derives from a woman aged 18-30 years in good health. The sequenced sample consisted of memory (CD45RO+) T cells sorted from blood. V gene TRBV5-1 combines with J gene TRBJ2-7; 8 bases line up with TRBD1. The CDR3 here is CASSWTGTGYEQYF. CDR3 DNA sequence: TGCGCCAGCAGCTGGACAGGGACCGGGTACGAGCAGTACTTC.